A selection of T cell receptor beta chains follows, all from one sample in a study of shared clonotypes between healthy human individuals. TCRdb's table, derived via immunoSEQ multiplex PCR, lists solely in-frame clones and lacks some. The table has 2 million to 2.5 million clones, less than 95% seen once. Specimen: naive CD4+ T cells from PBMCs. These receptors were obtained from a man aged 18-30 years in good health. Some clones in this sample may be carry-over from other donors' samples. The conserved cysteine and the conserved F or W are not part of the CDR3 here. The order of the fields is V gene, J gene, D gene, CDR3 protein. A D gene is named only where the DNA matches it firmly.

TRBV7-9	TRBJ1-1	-	ASSRSSATEAF
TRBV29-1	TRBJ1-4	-	SVVQGRPTNEKLF
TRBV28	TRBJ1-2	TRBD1	ATSYRGSRNGYT
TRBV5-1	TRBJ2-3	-	ASSLAAVVADTQY
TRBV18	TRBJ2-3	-	ASSPSDTQY
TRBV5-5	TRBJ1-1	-	ASSFGQMNTEAF
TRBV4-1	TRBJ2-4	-	ASSPYKSRDIQY
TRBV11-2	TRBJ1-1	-	ASSFFGLGVQVLNTEAF
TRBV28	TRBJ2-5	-	ASSPPQETQY
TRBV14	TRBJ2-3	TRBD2	ASSQGTSGNTQY
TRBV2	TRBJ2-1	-	ASSLVGGAASYNEQF
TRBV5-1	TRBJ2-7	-	ASSLIGPPYEQY
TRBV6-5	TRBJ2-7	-	ASLIGEQY
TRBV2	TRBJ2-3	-	ASSEGTDTQY
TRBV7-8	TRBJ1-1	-	ASSPDGYTMNTEAF
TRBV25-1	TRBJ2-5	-	ASSLGGARGETQY
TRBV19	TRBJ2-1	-	ASSKDWGTFNEQF
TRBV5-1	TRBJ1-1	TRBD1	ASSFDGGTGGIAF
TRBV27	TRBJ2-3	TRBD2	ASSPGTSSTDTQY
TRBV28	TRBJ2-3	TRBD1	ASRSGGQGTDTQY
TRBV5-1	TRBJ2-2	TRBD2	ASALTSGYTGELF
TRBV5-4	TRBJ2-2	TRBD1	ASSLAGGRTGELF
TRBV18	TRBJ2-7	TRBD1	ASSVTGTGVREQY
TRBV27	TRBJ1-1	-	ASSLRRTANTEAF
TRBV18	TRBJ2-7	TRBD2	ASSPRTSGNYEQY
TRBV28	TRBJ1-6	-	ASDSYNSPLH
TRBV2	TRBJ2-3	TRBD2	ASSHRDYTDTQY